The source of this TCR beta chain is a study of graft-versus-host responses after intestinal transplantation. Study overall: Every recipient had anti-thymocyte globulin induction and three to four years of tacrolimus plus steroids.

From the graft tissue, intraepithelial and lamina propria lymphocytes were released through processing. The CDR3 spans 13 residues. The V gene lost 4 bases and the J gene lost 1 base, with 5 bases spanning the gap. Per the germline V gene, CDR1 is MNHEY and CDR2 is SMNVEV (reference sequence). Broader study findings: Ileal or blood samples showed some GvH clones first, and such clones were also found in recipient marrow.

Assay: immunoSEQ multiplex PCR; the TCRdb copy retains only in-frame clones and omits some. The data contain about 20,000 clones, roughly 79% of them singletons. A remark on this clone: Its antigen remains unidentified.

The V gene is TRBV27, the J gene TRBJ1-3, with D uncertain. The specimen comprised ileum tissue, sampled 12 days after intestinal transplant. The receptor was derived from a human patient who received an intestinal transplant, so some T cells may come from the graft donor. CDR3 loop: CASSSPSGNTIYF. In DNA form, the CDR3 reads TGTGCCAGCAGTTCCCCATCTGGAAACACCATATATTTT.